This T cell receptor beta chain stems from a study of Ad26.COV2.S vaccination and SARS-CoV-2 variants. Generated by immunoSEQ multiplex PCR, the TCRdb table keeps only in-frame clones and is missing some. The sample lists around 370,000 clones, about 90% occurring once. The V gene end was trimmed by 4 bases and the J gene end by 3 bases; junction bases not matched to a gene: 7. The germline gives CDR1 SGHDT, CDR2 YYEEEE. The CDR3 totals 15 residues. Concerning this clone itself: Its antigen is not identified.

The study's findings and limits: Vaccinees showed greater spike-specific TCR breadth than placebo recipients. Non-spike TCR breadth was similar in vaccine and placebo recipients. Vaccinees reportedly had broad spike-specific CD8+ and CD4+ T cell responses. The TCR breadth and depth analyses may have understated or missed part of the total T cell responses.

The material was peripheral blood, obtained after recovery from COVID-19. V gene TRBV5-6 combines with J gene TRBJ1-3; 7 bases agree with TRBD1. This clonotype was sampled from a human donor who had recovered from COVID-19. CDR3 in amino acids: CASSLTGSYGNTIYF. CDR3 coding DNA: TGTGCCAGCAGCCTGACAGGGTCCTATGGAAACACCATATATTTT.